Each of the 13 T cell receptor beta chains below was sequenced from the same sample in a study of response to subunit inactivated influenza vaccine. TCRdb recomputed calls from the RT-PCR reads with MiXCR, one row per CDR3 protein. The sample yields around 790,000 distinct CDR3 sequences, over 20% seen once. The sample here was PBMCs from blood, taken around 5 days after vaccination. All receptors derive from a man aged 45 to 65 who received an inactivated influenza vaccine.

The chain is built from TRBV12-3 or TRBV12-4 and TRBJ2-1; 8 bases line up with TRBD2. CDR3 length equals 18 residues. The CDR3 region has the DNA TGTACCTGCAGTTTGCCTTTCGGGGAGCGGGGGATTACCAATGAGCAGTTCTTC. It is translated as CTCSLPFGERGITNEQFF.

This clonotype was detected a few times. The chain joins TRBV29-1 to TRBJ2-1; perhaps TRBD1 as D (6 bases). This CDR3 region has 15 residues. V was trimmed by 3 bases and J by 0 bases, leaving 12 bases between them. The germline V gene encodes CDR1 SQVTM and CDR2 ANQGSEA. The CDR3 coding sequence is TGCAGCGTTGAGGTGGGACACTTCTCCTACAATGAGCAGTTCTTC. Amino acids: CSVEVGHFSYNEQFF.

This sequence joins TRBV5-1 and TRBJ2-3; 7 bases are a match to TRBD1. From germline, CDR1 is SGHRS and CDR2 YFSETQ. Trimming cost V 0 bases and J 0 bases; bases outside gene matches: 7. This CDR3 is 17 amino acids long. CDR3 sequence: CASSLGTGTASTDTQYF. Written as DNA, the CDR3 is TGCGCCAGCAGCTTGGGTACCGGGACAGCTAGCACAGATACGCAGTATTTT.

The sample holds many counts of this clonotype. This chain connects TRBV20-1 to TRBJ2-7; 14 nucleotides align to TRBD2. V trimming: 6 bases; J trimming: 4 bases; junction bases outside the gene matches: 5. The CDR3 has 14 amino acids. Per germline, CDR1 DFQATT and CDR2 SNEGSKA (reference sequence). CDR3: CSARGLAGEYEQYF. The CDR3 nucleotides are TGCAGTGCCCGGGGACTAGCGGGAGAGTACGAGCAGTACTTC.

The rearrangement uses TRBV7-9 and TRBJ2-1; D might be TRBD1 (5 bases). This CDR3 has 12 residues. Germline CDR1 reads SEHNR; CDR2 reads FQNEAQ (reference sequence). The V and J ends lost 5 bases and 10 bases respectively, with 12 bases between them. CDR3 protein: CASSAPSGEQFF. The DNA of the CDR3 is TGTGCCAGCAGCGCCCCATCAGGGGAGCAGTTCTTC.

This clonotype came up a few times. The CDR3 DNA is TGTGCCAGCAGACTAGCGCAAAAGAGGGACACCGGGGAGCTGTTTTTT. Its translation: CASRLAQKRDTGELFF. The chain uses TRBV6-1 and TRBJ2-2; 7 bases are shared with TRBD2. CDR1 is MNHNS, CDR2 SASEGT, per germline. V gave up 6 bases and J gave up 3 bases; unmatched junction bases: 10. CDR3 length: 16 amino acids.

This chain links TRBV20-1 with TRBJ2-2; TRBD2 agrees at 16 bases. Germline CDR1 and CDR2: DFQATT and SNEGSKA (reference sequence). This CDR3 spans 16 amino acids. The V gene end was trimmed by 6 bases and the J gene end by 5 bases; junction bases not matched to a gene: 6. CDR3 nucleotides: TGCAGTGCCGGGACTAGCGGGAGGGCCCCAACCGGGGAGCTGTTTTTT. It yields the protein CSAGTSGRAPTGELFF.

This chain links TRBV20-1 with TRBJ2-7; TRBD2 agrees at 8 bases. Trimming removed 0 bases from V and 3 bases from J; junction bases left unmatched: 7. Germline-derived CDR1 and CDR2 are DFQATT and SNEGSKA (reference sequence). This CDR3 has 15 residues. The CDR3 region has the DNA TGCAGTGCTAGAGATCTATCGAGCGGGAGCTACGAGCAGTACTTC. Protein sequence: CSARDLSSGSYEQYF.

The chain couples TRBV9 to TRBJ2-7; D might be TRBD2 (6 bases). V lost 3 bases and J 3 bases, leaving 13 bases between the germline ends. Germline CDR1 is SGDLS and CDR2 is YYNGEE. This CDR3 contains 14 residues. DNA of the CDR3: TGTGCCAGCAGCGCCCGGATGGGGGGCTACGAGCAGTACTTC. Its protein product is CASSARMGGYEQYF.

This chain uses TRBV6-1 with TRBJ2-2; TRBD1 or TRBD2 may be the D gene (5 bases each). The CDR3 is 14 residues long. The germline gives CDR1 MNHNS, CDR2 SASEGT. The V and J ends lost 7 bases and 4 bases respectively, with 13 bases between them. The CDR3 DNA reads TGTGCCAGCAAGTCGAGGGGCGGCACCGGGGAGCTGTTTTTT. This codes for CASKSRGGTGELFF.

This clonotype was detected ten times or more. The V and J genes are TRBV10-3 and TRBJ2-7; maybe TRBD2 (6 bases). Between the trimmed V and J ends, which lost 6 bases and 3 bases, there was a span of 12 bases. There are 13 residues in the CDR3. Germline-derived CDR1 and CDR2 are ENHRY and SYGVKD. CDR3 DNA: TGTGCCATCAGGGGGGGAGGAAACTACGAGCAGTACTTC. Encoded protein: CAIRGGGNYEQYF.

Only a few counts were recorded for this clonotype. The chain joins TRBV9 to TRBJ1-1; no clear D. The CDR3 consists of 13 residues. V was shortened by 0 bases and J by 1 base, with 4 bases between the two germline ends. The germline V gene encodes CDR1 SGDLS and CDR2 YYNGEE. The CDR3 coding sequence is TGTGCCAGCAGCGTAGCCGCGAACACTGAAGCTTTCTTT. Amino acids: CASSVAANTEAFF.

This clonotype was seen more than once but under ten times. Here the CDR3 DNA reads TGTGCCACCAGCCGGACAGGGTATAACAATGAGCAGTTCTTC. It specifies CATSRTGYNNEQFF. This chain uses TRBV15 with TRBJ2-1; 8 bases agree with TRBD1. The CDR3 is made up of 14 amino acids. Unmatched junction bases numbered 5, after V lost 5 bases and J lost 5 bases. Germline values: CDR1 LNHNV, CDR2 YYDKDF (reference sequence).